These 26 T cell receptor beta chains originate from one sample sequenced in a study of OX40 agonist ivuxolimab in advanced cancers. Generated by immunoSEQ multiplex PCR, the TCRdb table keeps only in-frame clones and is missing some. Of 83,000 or so clones detected, more than 90% appear once; the ten largest clones hold approximately 0.69%. The source material was CD4+ or CD8+ T cells sorted from blood, sampled in a trial of the OX40 agonist ivuxolimab. The receptors originated from an adult with an advanced solid tumor such as melanoma, head and neck, liver or kidney cancer.

The chain employs TRBV6-5 and TRBJ1-6; D uncertain. Germline V CDR1 and CDR2: MNHEY, SVGAGI. CDR3 length: 13 amino acids. Trimming stripped 0 bases from V and 9 bases from J, with 6 bases between. The CDR3 coding sequence is TGTGCCAGCAGTTACTCTACTATTTCACCCCTCCACTTT. Residues: CASSYSTISPLHF.

The CDR3 protein is CASSLASGSSYEQYF. DNA for the CDR3: TGTGCCAGCAGCTTAGCTAGCGGGAGCTCCTACGAGCAGTACTTC. The chain couples TRBV11-3 to TRBJ2-7, with 10 nucleotides matching TRBD2. CDR3 size: 15 residues. J gave up 0 bases and V 1 base, and 0 bases lay outside the gene matches. Germline-derived CDR1 and CDR2 are SGHNT and YENEEA.

The chain has TRBV18 and TRBJ1-2, with D unresolved. Germline V CDR1 and CDR2: KGHSH, LQKENI. The CDR3 is 13 residues long. Trimming removed 3 bases from V and 6 bases from J, with 11 bases in between. As DNA, the CDR3 is TGTGCCAGCTCACCGCTGGACCTCAATGGCTACACCTTC. Its protein product is CASSPLDLNGYTF.

V is TRBV11-1 and J is TRBJ2-5; D not resolved. The V gene's germline CDR1 is SGHAT and CDR2 FQDESV (reference sequence). V lost 10 bases, J lost 0 bases, and 15 bases lay in between. The CDR3 sequence is 14 residues long. In nucleotides, the CDR3 is TGTGCCAACCCCCTTCAGTTGTACCAAGAGACCCAGTACTTC. Protein: CANPLQLYQETQYF.

The chain has TRBV2 and TRBJ1-1, with 8 bases fitting TRBD1. With V trimmed by 4 bases and J by 10 bases, 17 bases remained unmatched. CDR1 is SNHLY and CDR2 is FYNNEI in the germline V gene. The CDR3 consists of 16 residues. The CDR3 spells CASSGPFGTGRLRAFF. The CDR3 nucleotides read TGTGCCAGCAGTGGACCATTTGGGACAGGACGACTAAGAGCTTTCTTT.

This clone showed up just a few times. The chain has TRBV7-2 and TRBJ2-3; a possible D gene is TRBD2 (7 bases). Deletions cut 1 base from V and 4 bases from J, with 9 bases between. The V gene's germline CDR1 is SGHTA and CDR2 FQGNSA. The CDR3 is made up of 14 amino acids. The CDR3 bases are TGTGCCAGCAGCTTAGGGGGGGGGCCAGATACGCAGTATTTT. This encodes CASSLGGGPDTQYF.

This sequence joins TRBV11-2 and TRBJ2-3; D is unresolved. The CDR3 length is 17 residues. V lost 2 bases to trimming and J lost 2 bases, with 17 bases between them. The germline V gene encodes CDR1 SGHAT and CDR2 FQNNGV. CDR3 sequence: CASSLIIRRTLTDTQYF. DNA of the CDR3: TGTGCCAGCAGCTTAATAATTCGGCGGACCCTCACAGATACGCAGTATTTT.

The chain couples TRBV27 to TRBJ1-2; D perhaps matches TRBD1 (6 bases). Germline loops: CDR1 MNHEY, CDR2 SMNVEV (reference sequence). This CDR3 has 15 amino acids. Trimming stripped 6 bases from V and 2 bases from J, with 16 bases between. The CDR3 DNA reads as TGTGCCAGCAGCTCGGGACATCGGGGAAACTATGGCTACACCTTC. Amino acids: CASSSGHRGNYGYTF.

The chain has TRBV6-5 and TRBJ2-7; 9 positions agree with TRBD2. Germline V CDR1 and CDR2: MNHEY, SVGAGI. This CDR3 is 13 amino acids long. J gave up 3 bases and V 5 bases, and 2 bases lay outside the gene matches. The CDR3 loop is CASSAGGLYEQYF. DNA of the CDR3: TGTGCCAGCAGTGCGGGGGGGCTCTACGAGCAGTACTTC.

This sequence joins TRBV5-6 and TRBJ2-7; 9 bases match TRBD2. Trimming removed 5 bases from V and 4 bases from J; junction bases left unmatched: 7. This CDR3 spans 14 amino acids. Germline V gene data show CDR1 as SGHDT and CDR2 as YYEEEE. As DNA, the CDR3 is TGTGCCAGCAGGTTTTCGCTAGCGGGGTACGAGCAGTACTTC. Protein: CASRFSLAGYEQYF.

The rearrangement joins TRBV5-1 to TRBJ2-3; 9 bases line up with TRBD2. The germline CDR1 and CDR2 sequences are SGHRS and YFSETQ. J was trimmed by 0 bases and V by 1 base; bases with no gene match: 0. The CDR3 covers 15 residues. The CDR3 sequence: CASSLTSGSTDTQYF. The CDR3 DNA is TGCGCCAGCAGCTTGACTAGCGGGAGCACAGATACGCAGTATTTT.

The genes are TRBV6-1 and TRBJ1-1; D not resolved. V shed 6 bases and J shed 0 bases, with 2 bases lying between them. CDR3 length: 11 residues. The germline V gene encodes CDR1 MNHNS and CDR2 SASEGT. CDR3: CASRMNTEAFF. In DNA, the CDR3 is TGTGCCAGCAGGATGAACACTGAAGCTTTCTTT.

The J gene is TRBJ1-3, the V gene TRBV18, with D uncertain. Per the germline V gene, CDR1 is KGHSH and CDR2 is LQKENI. V shed 8 bases and J shed 6 bases, with 17 bases lying between them. The CDR3 runs 14 residues. CDR3 amino acids: CASVGPRKENTIYF. Written as DNA, the CDR3 is TGTGCCAGCGTAGGGCCAAGGAAGGAAAACACCATATATTTT.

The chain couples TRBV2 to TRBJ2-7; tentatively, D is TRBD2 (5 bases). The germline V gene has CDR1 SNHLY and CDR2 FYNNEI. This CDR3 is 13 amino acids long. Deletions cut 5 bases from V and 2 bases from J, with 10 bases between. DNA of the CDR3: TGTGCCAGCAGTCCCGACGGGACCTACGAGCAGTACTTC. Protein: CASSPDGTYEQYF. The full variable domain, its missing parts supplied by reference TRBV2 and TRBJ2-7, is EPEVTQTPSHQVTQMGQEVILRCVPISNHLYFYWYRQILGQKVEFLVSFYNNEISEKSEIFDDQFSVERPDGSNFTLKIRSTKLEDSAMYFCASSPDGTYEQYFGPGTRLTVT.

This clone was observed a single time. The rearrangement uses TRBV2 and TRBJ1-4; 9 nucleotides line up with TRBD1. This CDR3 has 15 residues. The J segment lost 3 bases and the V segment lost 6 bases, leaving 5 bases of the junction unmatched. The germline V gene encodes CDR1 SNHLY and CDR2 FYNNEI. The CDR3 bases are TGTGCCAGCAGCTCACAGGGGGCAGCTAATGAAAAACTGTTTTTT. Amino acid sequence: CASSSQGAANEKLFF. Variable domain in full (rest from reference TRBV2 and TRBJ1-4): EPEVTQTPSHQVTQMGQEVILRCVPISNHLYFYWYRQILGQKVEFLVSFYNNEISEKSEIFDDQFSVERPDGSNFTLKIRSTKLEDSAMYFCASSSQGAANEKLFFGSGTQLSVL.

This clone was picked up a small number of times. This chain uses TRBV19 with TRBJ2-1; 7 nucleotides agree with TRBD2. Per the germline V gene, CDR1 is LNHDA and CDR2 is SQIVND (reference sequence). The CDR3 consists of 16 residues. V was pared by 5 bases and J by 4 bases, with 11 bases of the junction left unmatched. In DNA form, the CDR3 reads TGTGCCAGTAGTCGATGGGGCGGGAGCATGTACAATGAGCAGTTCTTC. Its translation is CASSRWGGSMYNEQFF. The full variable domain, in which reference TRBV19 and TRBJ2-1 provide the parts outside the CDR3, is DGGITQSPKYLFRKEGQNVTLSCEQNLNHDAMYWYRQDPGQGLRLIYYSQIVNDFQKGDIAEGYSVSREKKESFPLTVTSAQKNPTAFYLCASSRWGGSMYNEQFFGPGTRLTVL.

The CDR3 DNA reads TGTGCCAGCAGTGCCCAGGGGAGGCCCACAGATACGCAGTATTTT. This translates into CASSAQGRPTDTQYF. The V and J genes are TRBV6-1 and TRBJ2-3, with D perhaps given as TRBD1 or TRBD2 (6 bases each). Germline V gene sequence: CDR1 MNHNS, CDR2 SASEGT. The V and J ends lost 4 bases and 2 bases respectively, with 13 bases between them. This CDR3 contains 15 residues.

V and J are TRBV15 and TRBJ1-2; a weak D match, TRBD1 (5 bases). V was clipped by 3 bases and J by 4 bases, with 15 bases between them. The CDR3 is made up of 15 amino acids. Germline V CDR1 and CDR2: LNHNV, YYDKDF (reference sequence). Here the CDR3 DNA reads TGTGCCACCAGCAGTGGGACCGGTACCACCTATGGCTACACCTTC. Translation: CATSSGTGTTYGYTF.

This rearrangement joins TRBV6-5 to TRBJ2-1; the D is unclear. The CDR3 extends over 16 amino acids. With 0 bases removed from V and 6 bases from J, the gap between germline ends came to 15 bases. From germline, CDR1 is MNHEY and CDR2 SVGAGI. CDR3 amino acids: CASSYSSAFSPNEQFF. CDR3 DNA: TGTGCCAGCAGTTACTCGTCCGCATTTTCGCCCAATGAGCAGTTCTTC.

The J gene is TRBJ2-7, the V gene TRBV7-2; 7 bases align to TRBD2. Germline V gene data show CDR1 as SGHTA and CDR2 as FQGNSA. The CDR3 consists of 15 residues. Trimming at V came to 0 bases and at J to 4 bases, leaving 6 bases not matched to a gene. CDR3 region: CASSLAAGLRYEQYF. Here the CDR3 DNA reads TGTGCCAGCAGCTTAGCAGCGGGGTTGAGGTACGAGCAGTACTTC.

The chain uses TRBV20-1 and TRBJ2-3; D gene ambiguous. Trimming shortened V by 6 bases and J by 9 bases, and 13 bases separated the two germline ends. The CDR3 consists of 11 residues. CDR1 DFQATT and CDR2 SNEGSKA come from the germline V gene (reference sequence). In DNA, the CDR3 is TGCAGTGCCCCATCACCGGGCACGCAGTATTTT. Translating gives CSAPSPGTQYF.

The rearrangement links TRBV7-2 to TRBJ1-2, with D hard to call. V lost 4 bases and J lost 8, with 11 bases in between. The CDR3 extends over 12 amino acids. CDR1 and CDR2 from the germline V gene are SGHTA and FQGNSA. CDR3 loop: CASSYPGSGYTF. CDR3 sequence (DNA): TGTGCCAGCAGCTATCCGGGGAGCGGCTACACCTTC. Full variable domain (missing parts from reference TRBV7-2 and TRBJ1-2): GAGVSQSPSNKVTEKGKDVELRCDPISGHTALYWYRQSLGQGLEFLIYFQGNSAPDKSGLPSDRFSAERTGGSVSTLTIQRTQQEDSAVYLCASSYPGSGYTFGSGTRLTVV.

The CDR3 DNA reads TGTGCCAGCACCCGACAGGGGGACCCCTACGAGCAGTACTTC. Protein product: CASTRQGDPYEQYF. V usage is TRBV27 and J usage is TRBJ2-7, with 9 bases aligning to TRBD1. CDR1 MNHEY and CDR2 SMNVEV come from the germline V gene (reference sequence). The V segment lost 7 bases and the J segment 2 bases; nucleotides outside the gene matches: 6. This CDR3 has 14 amino acids.

V is TRBV19 and J is TRBJ2-7, with 8 nucleotides matching TRBD1. The CDR3 length is 14 residues. Germline values: CDR1 LNHDA, CDR2 SQIVND (reference sequence). The V segment lost 0 bases and the J segment 3 bases; nucleotides outside the gene matches: 1. Here the CDR3 reads CASSIETGGYEQYF. The CDR3 DNA reads TGTGCCAGTAGTATAGAAACAGGGGGCTACGAGCAGTACTTC.

The V and J genes are TRBV19 and TRBJ1-5, with 7 bases matching TRBD1. This CDR3 is 15 amino acids long. After removal of 4 bases from V and 4 bases from J, the junction contained 7 bases not matched to a gene. Germline-derived CDR1 and CDR2 are LNHDA and SQIVND (reference sequence). As DNA, the CDR3 is TGTGCCAGTAGTACCGTGAGACAGGGAAATCAGCCCCAGCATTTT. It is translated as CASSTVRQGNQPQHF. The full variable domain, in which reference TRBV19 and TRBJ1-5 provide the parts outside the CDR3, is DGGITQSPKYLFRKEGQNVTLSCEQNLNHDAMYWYRQDPGQGLRLIYYSQIVNDFQKGDIAEGYSVSREKKESFPLTVTSAQKNPTAFYLCASSTVRQGNQPQHFGDGTRLSIL.

The chain recombines TRBV4-1 with TRBJ1-4; weak D call: TRBD1 (6 bases). With 4 bases removed from V and 2 bases from J, the gap between germline ends came to 14 bases. The CDR3 sequence is 16 residues long. CDR1 and CDR2 from the germline V gene are MGHRA and YSYEKL. CDR3 nucleotides: TGCGCCAGCAGCCCCCCCAGGGGAGCGACTAATGAAAAACTGTTTTTT. Translation: CASSPPRGATNEKLFF.